The clone carrying this T cell receptor beta chain appeared once. This sample was taken from a study of blood T cell repertoires in COVID-19. Whole-study context: PBMCs, B-cell-depleted T cells, or T cells provided the cDNA or gDNA that made up the material.

Clones were read by immunoSEQ multiplex PCR, and TCRdb kept only the in-frame ones, dropping some. The table has 150,000 or so clones, 81% seen once. The CDR3 is made up of 16 amino acids. V lost 2 bases and J lost 8, with 22 bases in between. The germline gives CDR1 SQVTM, CDR2 ANQGSEA. Input material: peripheral blood. This TCR was recovered from a man aged 55 to 69 with active or convalescent COVID-19. V usage is TRBV29-1 and J usage is TRBJ2-1; tentatively, D is TRBD2 (5 bases). CDR3 sequence reads: CSVENPRGVGKHEQFF. In DNA form, the CDR3 reads TGCAGCGTTGAAAACCCTCGGGGAGTTGGGAAACATGAGCAGTTCTTC.